This TCR beta chain was sequenced in a study of T cell changes during pregnancy in multiple sclerosis. TCRdb keeps only in-frame clones here, not all; method: immunoSEQ multiplex PCR. This repertoire shows 79,000 or so clones, around 90% found once; its top ten account for around 0.21%. Germline loops: CDR1 SEHNR, CDR2 FQNEAQ (reference sequence). The CDR3 covers 16 residues. Trimming removed 1 base from V and 1 base from J, with 13 bases in between. V and J are TRBV7-9 and TRBJ2-5; a weak D match, TRBD2 (6 bases). This material consisted of CD4+ T cells from peripheral blood mononuclear cells, taken before pregnancy. The sequence came from a female donor with multiple sclerosis, enrolled in a pregnancy study. For the CDR3, the DNA is TGTGCCAGCAGCTTAGTGGCGGGACCACGCCAAGAGACCCAGTACTTC. Translation gives CASSLVAGPRQETQYF.